The 14 T cell receptor beta chains below were found in one sample sequenced in a study of shared clonotypes between healthy human individuals. Generated by immunoSEQ multiplex PCR, the TCRdb table keeps only in-frame clones and is missing some. This table holds about a million clones, about 75% found once. Sequencing was carried out using memory CD4+ T cells sorted from blood. Indicated subset: CD45RA-negative fraction. The receptors come from a young man in good health.

The chain joins TRBV15 to TRBJ2-3; 8 bases map to TRBD1. Unmatched junction bases numbered 6, after V lost 4 bases and J lost 3 bases. This CDR3 has 15 residues. From germline, CDR1 is LNHNV and CDR2 YYDKDF (reference sequence). CDR3 sequence: CATSKRTGMTDTQYF. The CDR3 DNA reads as TGTGCCACCAGCAAGCGGACAGGGATGACAGATACGCAGTATTTT.

The gene calls are TRBV28 and TRBJ1-2; D is possibly TRBD1 (6 bases). CDR1 MDHEN and CDR2 SYDVKM come from the germline V gene. The CDR3 runs 13 residues. V lost 5 bases, J lost 2 bases, and 9 bases lay in between. The CDR3 DNA sequence: TGTGCCAGCAGTCGGACAGTAAACTATGGCTACACCTTC. This sequence encodes CASSRTVNYGYTF.

The chain uses TRBV7-3 and TRBJ1-6, with D unresolved. CDR1 and CDR2 from the germline V gene are SGHTA and FQGTGA. Trimming stripped 3 bases from V and 5 bases from J, with 5 bases between. The CDR3 runs to 13 residues. This CDR3 is CASSLVHNSPLHF. In DNA, the CDR3 is TGTGCCAGCAGCTTGGTACATAATTCACCCCTCCACTTT.

The CDR3 nucleotides are TGCAGCGTTTTTGGGGGGACTGAAGCTTTCTTT. Translating it yields CSVFGGTEAFF. The rearrangement uses TRBV29-1 and TRBJ1-1; a weak D match, TRBD1 (5 bases). CDR1 and CDR2 (germline): SQVTM, ANQGSEA. V lost 5 bases to trimming and J lost 5 bases, with 9 bases between them. CDR3 length equals 11 residues.

CDR3 coding DNA: TGTGCCAGCTCATTGAACCGGGCCCTGGGGCCCCAAGAGACCCAGTACTTC. This translates into CASSLNRALGPQETQYF. This chain joins TRBV18 and TRBJ2-5, with D tentatively TRBD1 (5 bases). This CDR3 is 17 amino acids long. Germline V lookup: CDR1 KGHSH, CDR2 LQKENI. V lost 5 bases and J 1 base, leaving 20 bases between the germline ends.

This clone was seen more than once but under ten times. This sequence joins TRBV9 and TRBJ1-4; 7 bases are shared with TRBD1. V shed 4 bases and J 6 bases; nucleotides not matched to a gene: 6. Germline lookup yields CDR1 SGDLS and CDR2 YYNGEE. The CDR3 consists of 14 residues. CDR3 coding DNA: TGTGCCAGCAGCTCCGACAGGGTCCATGAAAAACTGTTTTTT. Its translation is CASSSDRVHEKLFF.

The chain couples TRBV11-3 to TRBJ2-2; weak D call: TRBD1 (6 bases). Germline assignment: CDR1 SGHNT and CDR2 YENEEA. Trimming took off 6 bases at V and 1 base at J, with 9 bases between the two ends. CDR3 length: 14 amino acids. The CDR3 bases are TGTGCCAGCAGGCCGACAGGGAACACCGGGGAGCTGTTTTTT. Protein: CASRPTGNTGELFF.

The chain has TRBV27 and TRBJ1-2; D perhaps matches TRBD1 (5 bases). Trimming pared 5 bases from V and 2 bases from J, leaving 15 bases between. Germline V CDR1 and CDR2: MNHEY, SMNVEV (reference sequence). The CDR3 contains 15 residues. CDR3 nucleotides: TGTGCCAGCAGTCCAGACACCGGGACCAACTATGGCTACACCTTC. This translates into CASSPDTGTNYGYTF.

The count of this clone is one. The chain carries TRBV10-3 and TRBJ2-1, with 8 bases matching TRBD2. This CDR3 comprises 12 residues. Germline assignment: CDR1 ENHRY and CDR2 SYGVKD. V lost 4 bases and J lost 8; bases outside the gene matches: 1. The CDR3 loop reads CAISVLADEQFF. Here the CDR3 DNA reads TGTGCCATCAGTGTACTAGCGGATGAGCAGTTCTTC.

A few counts support this clone. The sample contains more than one DNA sequence encoding this CDR3. The chain couples TRBV30 to TRBJ1-5; D call uncertain. Looked up from germline, CDR1 is GTSNPN and CDR2 is SVGIG (reference sequence). Trimming removed 2 bases from V and 2 bases from J, with 4 bases in between. This CDR3 region has 12 residues. In DNA, the CDR3 is TGTGCCTGGAGTTCCGGCAATCAGCCCCAGCATTTT. The encoded protein is CAWSSGNQPQHF.

The sample holds a few counts of this clone. The chain couples TRBV5-1 to TRBJ2-6, with 9 bases fitting TRBD1. Germline-derived CDR1 and CDR2 are SGHRS and YFSETQ. The CDR3 runs 16 residues. V shed 0 bases, J shed 4 bases, and the junction held 2 bases outside the gene matches. The CDR3, as DNA: TGCGCCAGCAGCTTGGAACAGGGGGCCGGGGCCAACGTCCTGACTTTC. Translated, it gives CASSLEQGAGANVLTF.

This sequence joins TRBV5-8 and TRBJ1-2; 7 bases fit TRBD1. This CDR3 has 14 residues. Germline values: CDR1 SGHTS, CDR2 YDEGEE. Germline trimming cut 3 bases from V and 1 base from J; bases unmatched to any gene: 3. This CDR3 reads CASSWGQLNYGYTF. As DNA, the CDR3 is TGTGCCAGCAGCTGGGGACAGCTTAACTATGGCTACACCTTC.

The V call is TRBV10-1, the J call TRBJ2-2; D perhaps matches TRBD1 (5 bases). Germline CDR1 reads WNHNN; CDR2 reads SYGVQD (reference sequence). V shed 3 bases and J shed 7 bases, with 9 bases lying between them. The CDR3 runs 13 residues. DNA of the CDR3: TGCGCCAGCAGTGAACAGGTAGACGGGGAGCTGTTTTTT. This translates into CASSEQVDGELFF.

The chain uses TRBV28 and TRBJ1-4, with TRBD1 identical over 7 bases. Per germline, CDR1 MDHEN and CDR2 SYDVKM. V was pared by 6 bases and J by 7 bases, with 5 bases of the junction left unmatched. CDR3 size: 13 residues. The CDR3 region is CASRGGQSEKLFF. CDR3 coding DNA: TGTGCCAGCAGGGGGGGACAGAGTGAAAAACTGTTTTTT.